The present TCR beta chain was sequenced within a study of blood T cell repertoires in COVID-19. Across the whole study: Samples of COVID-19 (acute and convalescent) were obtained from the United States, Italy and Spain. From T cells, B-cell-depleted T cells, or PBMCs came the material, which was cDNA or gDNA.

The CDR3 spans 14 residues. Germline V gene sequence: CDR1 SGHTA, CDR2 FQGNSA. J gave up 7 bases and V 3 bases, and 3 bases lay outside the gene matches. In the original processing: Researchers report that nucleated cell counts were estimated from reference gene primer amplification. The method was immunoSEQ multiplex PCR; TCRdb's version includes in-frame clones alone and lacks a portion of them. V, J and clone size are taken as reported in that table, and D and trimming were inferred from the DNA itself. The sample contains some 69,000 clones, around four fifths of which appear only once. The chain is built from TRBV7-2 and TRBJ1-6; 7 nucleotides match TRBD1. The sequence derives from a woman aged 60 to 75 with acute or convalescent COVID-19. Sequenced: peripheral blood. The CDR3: CASSFSRGNSPLHF. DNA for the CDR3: TGTGCCAGCAGCTTTTCCAGGGGGAATTCACCCCTCCACTTT.